Listed below are T cell receptor beta chains from one sample, sequenced in a study of T cells expressing NK-cell markers. TCRdb reprocessed the 5' RACE reads and reports one entry per CDR3 protein, with no DNA. This sample's clone table lists 200,000 to 300,000 distinct CDR3 sequences. Sequenced input: blood T cells: a sorted CD56 or NKG2C T cell subset, CD4+ or CD8+ T cells, or bulk PBMC T cells (not recorded which). The receptor source for this set is a man aged 18 to 35 in good health. Each CDR3 is given with its conserved first and last residue.

v_call: TRBV13; j_call: TRBJ1-3; cdr3_aa: CASSLTSEGSTGNTIYF
v_call: TRBV3-1; j_call: TRBJ1-1; cdr3_aa: CASSQPGQQRTEAFF
v_call: TRBV6-1; j_call: TRBJ2-5; cdr3_aa: CASRRGGPQETQYF
v_call: TRBV7-2; j_call: TRBJ1-3; cdr3_aa: CASSLAGNTIYF
v_call: TRBV7-9; j_call: TRBJ2-5; cdr3_aa: CASSHPQGTQETQYF
v_call: TRBV11-2; j_call: TRBJ2-5; cdr3_aa: CASSTRLGRQETQYF
v_call: TRBV7-7; j_call: TRBJ2-1; cdr3_aa: CASSTEPGLPQFF
v_call: TRBV4-2; j_call: TRBJ2-1; cdr3_aa: CASSQDPGTSGRNEQFF
v_call: TRBV13; j_call: TRBJ1-1; cdr3_aa: CASSFIRGPDTEAFF
v_call: TRBV3-1; j_call: TRBJ1-6; cdr3_aa: CASSQSGRVLSPLHF
v_call: TRBV20-1; j_call: TRBJ1-1; cdr3_aa: CSASLPPGELTEAFF
v_call: TRBV6-1; j_call: TRBJ2-1; cdr3_aa: CASSATGTGVYNEQFF